This T cell receptor (beta chain) was sequenced during a study of T cells in Graves' hyperthyroidism and ophthalmopathy. In the study overall: Peripheral blood was acquired at first diagnosis, ahead of any therapy whatsoever.

Amplified regions were TCR beta CDR3 sequences from RNA transcripts. Using the HTBI primer set, a first-round RT-PCR was run on the TCR CDR3. MiXCR was run by TCRdb on the multiplex PCR reads, yielding one entry per CDR3 protein. The sample has fewer than 350,000 distinct CDR3 sequences, roughly 14% seen once. Trimming cost V 4 bases and J 1 base, with 1 base left between them. This CDR3 is built from 11 residues. Germline values: CDR1 SNHLY, CDR2 FYNNEI. The table lists this clonotype with many counts. Sample: blood. The gene calls are TRBV2 and TRBJ2-5; D unclear. This sequence originates from a woman aged 25 to 45 with Graves' hyperthyroidism that later progressed to Graves' ophthalmopathy. CDR3 in amino acids: CASSGQETQYF. As DNA, the CDR3 is TGTGCCAGCAGTGGCCAAGAGACCCAGTACTTC.